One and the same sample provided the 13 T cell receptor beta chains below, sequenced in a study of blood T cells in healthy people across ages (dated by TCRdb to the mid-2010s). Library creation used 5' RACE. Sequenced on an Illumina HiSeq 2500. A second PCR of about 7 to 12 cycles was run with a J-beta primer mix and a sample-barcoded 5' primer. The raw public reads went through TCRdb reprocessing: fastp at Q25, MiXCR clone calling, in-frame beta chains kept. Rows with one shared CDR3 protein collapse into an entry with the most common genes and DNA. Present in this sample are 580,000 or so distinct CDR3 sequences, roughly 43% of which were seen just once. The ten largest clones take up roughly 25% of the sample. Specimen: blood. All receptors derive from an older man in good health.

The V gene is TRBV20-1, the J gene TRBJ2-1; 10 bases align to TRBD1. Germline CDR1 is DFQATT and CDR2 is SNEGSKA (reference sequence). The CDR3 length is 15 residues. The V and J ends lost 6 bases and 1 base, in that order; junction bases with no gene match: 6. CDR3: CSAQDRGESYNEQFF. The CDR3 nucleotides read TGCAGTGCGCAGGACAGGGGGGAATCCTACAATGAGCAGTTCTTC.

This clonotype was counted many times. CDR3 nucleotide sequence: TGCAGCGTTGGGCAGGGGGCCTACGAGCAGTACTTC. Its protein is CSVGQGAYEQYF. The chain recombines TRBV29-1 with TRBJ2-7; 7 nucleotides line up with TRBD1. The V gene's germline CDR1 is SQVTM and CDR2 ANQGSEA. V shed 4 bases, J shed 2 bases, and the junction held 2 bases outside the gene matches. The CDR3 is made up of 12 amino acids.

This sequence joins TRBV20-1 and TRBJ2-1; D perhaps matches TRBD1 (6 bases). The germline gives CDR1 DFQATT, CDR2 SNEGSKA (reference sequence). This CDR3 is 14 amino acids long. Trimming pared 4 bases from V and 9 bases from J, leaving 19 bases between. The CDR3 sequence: CSATGTSRSSEQFF. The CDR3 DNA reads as TGCAGTGCTACGGGGACATCCAGGTCTAGTGAGCAGTTCTTC.

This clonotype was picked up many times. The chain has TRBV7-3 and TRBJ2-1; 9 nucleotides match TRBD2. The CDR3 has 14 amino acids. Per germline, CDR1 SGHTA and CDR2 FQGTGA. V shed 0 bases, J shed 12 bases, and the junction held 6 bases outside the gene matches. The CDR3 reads CASSLTPSGTGQFF. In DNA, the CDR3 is TGTGCCAGCAGCTTAACCCCTAGCGGGACGGGGCAGTTCTTC.

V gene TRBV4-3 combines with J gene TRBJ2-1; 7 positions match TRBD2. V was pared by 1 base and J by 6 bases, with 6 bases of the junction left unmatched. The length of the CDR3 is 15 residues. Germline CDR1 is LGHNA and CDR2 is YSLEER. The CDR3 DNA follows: TGCGCCAGCAGCCAAGGACTAGCAAGGGGCAATGAGCAGTTCTTC. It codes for CASSQGLARGNEQFF.

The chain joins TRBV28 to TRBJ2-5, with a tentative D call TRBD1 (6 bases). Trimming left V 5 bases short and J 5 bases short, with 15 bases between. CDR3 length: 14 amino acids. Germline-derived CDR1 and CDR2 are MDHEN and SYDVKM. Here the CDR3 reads CASSRQVNGETQYF. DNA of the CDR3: TGTGCCAGCAGTCGACAGGTGAACGGGGAGACCCAGTACTTC.

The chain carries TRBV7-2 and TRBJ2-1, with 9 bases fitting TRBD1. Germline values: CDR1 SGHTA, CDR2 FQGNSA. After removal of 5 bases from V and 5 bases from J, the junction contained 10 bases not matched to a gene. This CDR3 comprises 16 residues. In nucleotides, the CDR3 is TGTGCCAGCAGCAGAGCTGGACAGGGGCAGGACAATGAGCAGTTCTTC. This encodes CASSRAGQGQDNEQFF.

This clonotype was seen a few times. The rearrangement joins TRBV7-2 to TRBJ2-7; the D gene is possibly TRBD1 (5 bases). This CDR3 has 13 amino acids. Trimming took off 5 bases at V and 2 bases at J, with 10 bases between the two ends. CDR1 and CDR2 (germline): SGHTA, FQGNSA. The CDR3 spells CASSPDTTYEQYF. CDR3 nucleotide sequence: TGTGCCAGCAGCCCGGACACCACCTACGAGCAGTACTTC. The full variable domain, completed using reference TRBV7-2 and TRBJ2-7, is GAGVSQSPSNKVTEKGKDVELRCDPISGHTALYWYRQSLGQGLEFLIYFQGNSAPDKSGLPSDRFSAERTGGSVSTLTIQRTQQEDSAVYLCASSPDTTYEQYFGPGTRLTVT.

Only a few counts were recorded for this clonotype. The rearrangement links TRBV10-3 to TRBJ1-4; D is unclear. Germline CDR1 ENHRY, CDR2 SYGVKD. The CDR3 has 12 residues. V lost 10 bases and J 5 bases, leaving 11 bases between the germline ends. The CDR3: CATATANEKLFF. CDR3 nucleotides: TGTGCCACCGCGACGGCCAATGAAAAACTGTTTTTT.

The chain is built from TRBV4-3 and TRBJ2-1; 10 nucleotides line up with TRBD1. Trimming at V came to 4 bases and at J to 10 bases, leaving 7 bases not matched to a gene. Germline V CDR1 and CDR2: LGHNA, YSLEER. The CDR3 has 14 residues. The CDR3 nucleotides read TGCGCCAGCAGCCTGGGACAGGGGCTCGGGGAGCAGTTCTTC. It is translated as CASSLGQGLGEQFF.

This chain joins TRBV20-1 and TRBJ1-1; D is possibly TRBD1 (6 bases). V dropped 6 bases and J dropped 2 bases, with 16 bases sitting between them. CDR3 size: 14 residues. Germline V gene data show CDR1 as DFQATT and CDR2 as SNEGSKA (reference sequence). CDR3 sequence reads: CSALLQGPNTEAFF. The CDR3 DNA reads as TGCAGTGCACTTCTTCAGGGGCCCAACACTGAAGCTTTCTTT.

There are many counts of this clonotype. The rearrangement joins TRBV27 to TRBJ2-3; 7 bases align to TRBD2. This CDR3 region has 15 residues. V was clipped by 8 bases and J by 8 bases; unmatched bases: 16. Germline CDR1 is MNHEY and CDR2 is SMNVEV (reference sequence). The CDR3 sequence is CASSPRGGPRFTQYF. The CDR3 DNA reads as TGTGCCAGCTCCCCCCGGGGAGGGCCCCGTTTTACGCAGTATTTT.

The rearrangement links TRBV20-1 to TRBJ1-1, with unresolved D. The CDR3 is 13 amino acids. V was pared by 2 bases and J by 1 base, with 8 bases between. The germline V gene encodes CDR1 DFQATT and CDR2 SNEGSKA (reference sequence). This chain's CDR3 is CSARSWENTEAFF. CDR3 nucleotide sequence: TGCAGTGCTAGATCCTGGGAGAACACTGAAGCTTTCTTT.